The 27 T cell receptor beta chains in this list originate from one sample, sequenced in a study of blood T cell repertoires in COVID-19. Produced via immunoSEQ multiplex PCR; TCRdb's table is partial and in-frame only. The sample lists 120,000 to 150,000 clones; 85% were seen once. Sequencing was done on a sample of PBMCs or T cells enriched from blood (not recorded which). The receptors originated from a woman in her thirties or forties who had recovered from COVID-19.

The chain is built from TRBV21-1 and TRBJ1-1. TRBV21-1 is assigned pseudogene status. The CDR3 runs 18 residues. The CDR3 sequence is CASSKVWGRGRISTEAFF. Written as DNA, the CDR3 is TGTGCCAGCAGCAAAGTCTGGGGTCGAGGGAGAATTAGCACTGAAGCTTTCTTT.

V usage is TRBV9 and J usage is TRBJ1-6; TRBD1 might be the D (5 bases). The CDR3 is 19 amino acids. Germline CDR1 and CDR2: SGDLS and YYNGEE. Trimming pared 0 bases from V and 8 bases from J, leaving 24 bases between. CDR3 bases: TGTGCCAGCAGCGTAGAGGTTGAGGCGGTTATGTGGGGCTATTCACCCCTCCACTTT. Protein sequence: CASSVEVEAVMWGYSPLHF.

This clone occurred once. The chain joins TRBV7-8 to TRBJ2-1; 7 bases match TRBD2. Trimming cost V 5 bases and J 3 bases; bases outside gene matches: 13. The CDR3 loop spans 17 amino acids. The germline V gene has CDR1 SGHVS and CDR2 FQNEAQ. CDR3 sequence reads: CASSPTSWDYFYNEQFF. The CDR3, as DNA: TGTGCCAGCAGCCCTACATCATGGGACTATTTCTACAATGAGCAGTTCTTC.

This chain uses TRBV4-1 with TRBJ1-5; D might be TRBD1 (6 bases). The CDR3 sequence is 15 residues long. Germline V gene sequence: CDR1 MGHRA, CDR2 YSYEKL. The V and J ends lost 1 base and 6 bases respectively, with 13 bases between them. In nucleotides, the CDR3 is TGCGCCAGCAGCCAAGGATACGGGGGGGCTCAGCCCCAGCATTTT. Amino acids: CASSQGYGGAQPQHF.

The V and J genes are TRBV7-6 and TRBJ2-7; 9 nucleotides align to TRBD1. The V and J ends lost 1 base and 1 base, in that order; junction bases with no gene match: 5. Germline loops: CDR1 SGHVS, CDR2 FNYEAQ. The CDR3 covers 16 residues. This CDR3 is CASSLEGTGWSYEQYF. DNA for the CDR3: TGTGCCAGCAGCTTAGAGGGGACAGGGTGGTCCTACGAGCAGTACTTC.

This clone was observed a few times. J is TRBJ1-2 and V is TRBV19; D is unclear. Trimming shortened V by 3 bases and J by 8 bases, and 19 bases separated the two germline ends. From germline, CDR1 is LNHDA and CDR2 SQIVND (reference sequence). This CDR3 comprises 15 residues. In nucleotides, the CDR3 is TGTGCCAGTAGTATTATGGCGTCTTCACTGGGCGGCTACACCTTC. Amino acids: CASSIMASSLGGYTF.

The chain has TRBV19 and TRBJ2-3; TRBD2 aligns across 12 bases. In germline, CDR1 is LNHDA, CDR2 SQIVND (reference sequence). This CDR3 spans 15 amino acids. The V gene end was trimmed by 3 bases and the J gene end by 6 bases; junction bases not matched to a gene: 4. The CDR3 sequence is CASSISSGGADTQYF. The CDR3 coding sequence is TGTGCCAGTAGTATTTCTAGCGGGGGGGCCGATACGCAGTATTTT.

V and J are TRBV30 and TRBJ1-6, with D tentatively TRBD1 (6 bases). The CDR3 is 14 amino acids. CDR1 is GTSNPN and CDR2 is SVGIG in the germline V gene (reference sequence). V dropped 4 bases and J dropped 9 bases, with 16 bases sitting between them. CDR3 sequence: CAWTEGGQGSPLHF. CDR3 coding DNA: TGTGCCTGGACCGAGGGGGGGCAAGGTTCACCCCTCCACTTT.

A few counts support this clone. A junction boundary mismatches the germline segment, possibly from a read error. CDR3 sequence reads: CSAEAGINYGYTF. CDR3 in DNA: TGCAGCGCTGAAGCAGGGATTAACTATGGCTACACCTTC. The rearrangement uses TRBV29-1 and TRBJ1-2, with D perhaps TRBD1 (5 bases). CDR1 SQVTM and CDR2 ANQGSEA come from the germline V gene. The CDR3 length is 13 residues.

V is TRBV7-7 and J is TRBJ2-1, with 9 bases aligning to TRBD2. Germline V gene data show CDR1 as SSHAT and CDR2 as FNYEAQ (reference sequence). This CDR3 is 14 amino acids long. With V trimmed by 5 bases and J by 6 bases, 5 bases remained unmatched. The CDR3 region has the DNA TGTGCCAGCAGCCCCATAGCGGGAGTCAATGAGCAGTTCTTC. It specifies CASSPIAGVNEQFF. Full variable domain (remainder filled in from reference TRBV7-7 and TRBJ2-1): GAGVSQSPRYKVTKRGQDVTLRCDPISSHATLYWYQQALGQGPEFLTYFNYEAQPDKSGLPSDRFSAERPEGSISTLTIQRTEQRDSAMYRCASSPIAGVNEQFFGPGTRLTVL.

The chain uses TRBV7-2 and TRBJ1-5, with D possibly TRBD1 on 5 matching bases. The CDR3 runs to 14 residues. In germline, CDR1 is SGHTA, CDR2 FQGNSA. Deletions cut 5 bases from V and 6 bases from J, with 14 bases between. The CDR3: CASSTPGPGQPQHF. CDR3 nucleotides: TGTGCCAGCAGCACCCCAGGGCCCGGTCAGCCCCAGCATTTT.

CDR3 loop: CASSLGYHGGSSGNTIYF. CDR3 DNA: TGCGCCAGCAGCTTGGGTTATCACGGAGGGAGCTCTGGAAACACCATATATTTT. This chain joins TRBV5-1 and TRBJ1-3; D unresolved. Per germline, CDR1 SGHRS and CDR2 YFSETQ. CDR3 length equals 18 residues. With 0 bases removed from V and 0 bases from J, the gap between germline ends came to 16 bases.

The rearrangement uses TRBV5-1 and TRBJ1-1; D call uncertain. The ends were cut back, 0 bases at V and 5 bases at J, with 14 bases in the middle. Per germline, CDR1 SGHRS and CDR2 YFSETQ. The CDR3 consists of 15 residues. The DNA of the CDR3 is TGCGCCAGCAGCTTGGTTGAAGGGAGTCGAACTGAAGCTTTCTTT. This codes for CASSLVEGSRTEAFF. The whole variable domain, filled in from reference TRBV5-1 and TRBJ1-1, reads KAGVTQTPRYLIKTRGQQVTLSCSPISGHRSVSWYQQTPGQGLQFLFEYFSETQRNKGNFPGRFSGRQFSNSRSEMNVSTLELGDSALYLCASSLVEGSRTEAFFGQGTRLTVV.

The chain joins TRBV19 to TRBJ1-3, with D perhaps TRBD1 (5 bases). V was cut by 8 bases and J by 0 bases, with 8 bases left in between. The CDR3 sequence is 13 residues long. Germline V gene data show CDR1 as LNHDA and CDR2 as SQIVND (reference sequence). Here the CDR3 DNA reads TGTGCCAGTGGGGCTAGCTCTGGAAACACCATATATTTT. This encodes CASGASSGNTIYF.

The gene calls are TRBV6-5 and TRBJ1-2, with a possible D match to TRBD1 (5 bases). V was trimmed by 7 bases and J by 2 bases, leaving 11 bases between them. The CDR3 has 13 amino acids. CDR1 is MNHEY, CDR2 SVGAGI, per germline. DNA for the CDR3: TGTGCCAGCAAAAGCCCAGGGAACTATGGCTACACCTTC. Amino acids: CASKSPGNYGYTF.

The CDR3 nucleotides read TGTGCCAGCAGAGCTACTCCGAACACTGAAGCTTTCTTT. Translating gives CASRATPNTEAFF. The J gene is TRBJ1-1, the V gene TRBV27; D gene uncertain. This CDR3 spans 13 amino acids. Between the trimmed V and J ends, which lost 6 bases and 1 base, there was a span of 9 bases. The germline V gene has CDR1 MNHEY and CDR2 SMNVEV (reference sequence).

The chain recombines TRBV9 with TRBJ1-5; D is unclear. Looked up from germline, CDR1 is SGDLS and CDR2 is YYNGEE. Deletions cut 0 bases from V and 2 bases from J, with 6 bases between. This CDR3 spans 14 amino acids. The CDR3 region has the DNA TGTGCCAGCAGCGTAGGAGGCGGCAATCAGCCCCAGCATTTT. This gives the protein CASSVGGGNQPQHF.

The chain joins TRBV9 to TRBJ2-1, with D possibly matching TRBD2 (5 bases). Germline loops: CDR1 SGDLS, CDR2 YYNGEE. V was trimmed by 4 bases and J by 7 bases, leaving 18 bases between them. The CDR3 extends over 15 amino acids. The CDR3 DNA is TGTGCCAGCAGCCAGTTCTCGGGATTAGAGAATGAGCAGTTCTTC. It translates to CASSQFSGLENEQFF.

With regard to this clone: The junction departs from the called germline gene at one end, perhaps through a read error. The chain recombines TRBV29-1 with TRBJ2-5, with TRBD1 matching 7 bases. This CDR3 comprises 13 residues. Germline-derived CDR1 and CDR2 are SQVTM and ANQGSEA. In nucleotides, the CDR3 is TGCAGCGTGGAAGGGACAGCAGAAGAGACCCAGTACTTC. Translated: CSVEGTAEETQYF.

The CDR3: CASRYHKGLAGEQYF. The CDR3 DNA follows: TGTGCCAGCAGATACCATAAGGGACTAGCAGGCGAGCAGTACTTC. The V call is TRBV6-2 or TRBV6-3, the J call TRBJ2-7; 9 bases align to TRBD2. V lost 6 bases, J lost 6 bases, and 12 bases stayed unmatched. The CDR3 spans 15 residues. Germline V gives CDR1 MNHEY, CDR2 SVGEGT.

This chain uses TRBV7-9 with TRBJ2-1, with D uncertain. The CDR3 contains 16 residues. Germline lookup yields CDR1 SEHNR and CDR2 FQNEAQ (reference sequence). With 6 bases removed from V and 6 bases from J, the gap between germline ends came to 21 bases. CDR3 region: CASSSQTGRGGNEQFF. The CDR3 DNA sequence: TGTGCCAGCAGTTCTCAGACTGGAAGAGGCGGCAATGAGCAGTTCTTC.

The chain joins TRBV9 to TRBJ2-2; 12 bases fit TRBD2. The CDR3 totals 18 residues. J lost 2 bases, V lost 0 bases, and 5 bases had no gene match. Germline V gene sequence: CDR1 SGDLS, CDR2 YYNGEE. CDR3 amino acids: CASSVELAGGTNTGELFF. CDR3 bases: TGTGCCAGCAGCGTAGAACTAGCGGGAGGTACAAACACCGGGGAGCTGTTTTTT.

The rearrangement links TRBV30 to TRBJ1-3, with D perhaps matching TRBD1 (6 bases). This CDR3 spans 15 amino acids. Trimming cost V 3 bases and J 3 bases, with 15 bases left between them. From germline, CDR1 is GTSNPN and CDR2 SVGIG (reference sequence). This CDR3 reads CAWSELGAYGNTIYF. The DNA for the CDR3 is TGTGCCTGGAGCGAGTTGGGGGCGTATGGAAACACCATATATTTT.

This clone was detected once. V is TRBV11-2 and J is TRBJ2-5; no clear D. This CDR3 has 13 residues. V gave up 5 bases and J gave up 2 bases, with 9 bases separating them. Germline CDR1 is SGHAT and CDR2 is FQNNGV. CDR3 region: CASSPGTQETQYF. CDR3 nucleotide sequence: TGTGCCAGCAGCCCAGGTACGCAAGAGACCCAGTACTTC.

The chain is built from TRBV10-3 and TRBJ2-7; 10 bases map to TRBD1. CDR1 is ENHRY, CDR2 SYGVKD, per germline. V lost 7 bases and J lost 5; bases outside the gene matches: 5. The CDR3 runs 13 residues. The DNA of the CDR3 is TGTGCCATCACGGGACAGGGGTCAGACGAGCAGTACTTC. It specifies CAITGQGSDEQYF.

The CDR3 region is CSVDQRSYNEQFF. CDR3 in DNA: TGCAGCGTTGACCAGCGCTCCTACAATGAGCAGTTCTTC. The V and J genes are TRBV29-1 and TRBJ2-1; no definite D call. CDR1 is SQVTM and CDR2 is ANQGSEA in the germline V gene. The CDR3 is 13 residues long. The ends were cut back, 3 bases at V and 0 bases at J, with 6 bases in the middle.

J is TRBJ2-3 and V is TRBV7-6, with a possible D match to TRBD2 (5 bases). V was trimmed by 2 bases and J by 2 bases, leaving 20 bases between them. The CDR3 length is 18 residues. Per germline, CDR1 SGHVS and CDR2 FNYEAQ. This chain's CDR3 is CASSLSISGLAPTDTQYF. DNA of the CDR3: TGTGCCAGCAGCTTAAGCATTTCCGGGCTAGCTCCCACAGATACGCAGTATTTT.